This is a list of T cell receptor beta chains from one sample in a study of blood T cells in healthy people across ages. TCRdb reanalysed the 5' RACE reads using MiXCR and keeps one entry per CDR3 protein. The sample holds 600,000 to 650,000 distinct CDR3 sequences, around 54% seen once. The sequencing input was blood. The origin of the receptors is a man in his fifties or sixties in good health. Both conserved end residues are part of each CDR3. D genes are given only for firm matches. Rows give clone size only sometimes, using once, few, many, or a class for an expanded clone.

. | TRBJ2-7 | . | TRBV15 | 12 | CATSMMGSEQYF | TGTGCCACCAGCATGATGGGGAGCGAGCAGTACTTC
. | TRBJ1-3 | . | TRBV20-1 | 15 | CSASGDPSSGNTIYF | TGCAGTGCTAGTGGGGACCCAAGCTCTGGAAACACCATATATTTT
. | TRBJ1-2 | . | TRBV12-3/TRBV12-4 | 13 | CASSSLQKNGYTF | TGTGCCAGCAGTTCGCTACAGAAAAATGGCTACACCTTC
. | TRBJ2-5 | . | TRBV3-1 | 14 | CASSQDRERETQYF | TGTGCCAGCAGCCAAGACAGGGAGAGGGAGACCCAGTACTTC
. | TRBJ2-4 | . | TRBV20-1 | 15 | CSASPPVGGRNIQYF | TGCAGTGCTAGTCCCCCCGTGGGGGGCAGGAACATTCAGTACTTC
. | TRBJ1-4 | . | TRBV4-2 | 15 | CASSQGPREGEKLFF | TGTGCCAGCAGCCAAGGCCCCAGGGAAGGAGAAAAACTGTTTTTT
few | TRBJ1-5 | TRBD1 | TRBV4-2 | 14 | CASSLGTGDQPQHF | TGTGCCAGCAGTCTCGGGACAGGGGATCAGCCCCAGCATTTT
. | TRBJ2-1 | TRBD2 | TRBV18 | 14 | CASSPSGLMNEQFF | TGTGCCAGCTCACCATCGGGACTAATGAATGAGCAGTTCTTC
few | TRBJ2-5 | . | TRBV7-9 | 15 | CASSPNSGWWETQYF | TGTGCCAGCAGCCCGAACTCGGGATGGTGGGAGACCCAGTACTTC
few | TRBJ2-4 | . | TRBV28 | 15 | CASNRHPGAANIQYF | TGTGCCAGCAACCGACATCCCGGGGCTGCCAACATTCAGTACTTC
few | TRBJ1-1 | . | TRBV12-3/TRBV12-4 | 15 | CASSFGGGVNTEAFF | TGTGCCAGCAGTTTTGGGGGGGGGGTGAACACTGAAGCTTTCTTT
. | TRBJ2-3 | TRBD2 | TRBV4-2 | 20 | CASSQEASGGPSPRTDTQYF | TGTGCCAGCAGCCAAGAGGCTAGCGGGGGCCCAAGTCCTCGCACAGATACGCAGTATTTT
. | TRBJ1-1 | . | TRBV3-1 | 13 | CASSQDLNSEAFF | TGTGCCAGCAGCCAAGATCTGAACAGCGAAGCTTTCTTT
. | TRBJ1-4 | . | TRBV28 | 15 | CASSWFGGSNEKLFF | TGTGCCAGCAGTTGGTTTGGGGGGTCTAATGAAAAACTGTTTTTT
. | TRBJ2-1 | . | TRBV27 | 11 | CASRGSGEQFF | TGTGCCAGCAGAGGGTCCGGGGAGCAGTTCTTC
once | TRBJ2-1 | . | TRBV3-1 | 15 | CASSQDRTLHNEQFF | TGTGCCAGCAGCCAAGATCGGACTCTTCACAATGAGCAGTTCTTC
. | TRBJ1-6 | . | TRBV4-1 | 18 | CASSQEGVLDGRNSPLHF | TGCGCCAGCAGCCAAGAAGGGGTCTTAGACGGCAGAAATTCACCCCTCCACTTT
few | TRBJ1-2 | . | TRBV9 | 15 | CASSPTGIANYGYTF | TGTGCCAGCAGCCCTACGGGGATCGCTAACTATGGCTACACCTTC
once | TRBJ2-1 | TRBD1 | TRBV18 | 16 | CASSSGQGRGSPQQFF | TGTGCCAGCTCATCGGGACAGGGGCGGGGGTCCCCCCAGCAGTTCTTC
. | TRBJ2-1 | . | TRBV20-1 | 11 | CSARGPGEQFF | TGCAGTGCTAGAGGACCGGGGGAGCAGTTCTTC
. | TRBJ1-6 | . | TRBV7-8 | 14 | CASSPGQHNSPLHF | TGTGCCAGCAGCCCCGGACAGCATAATTCACCCCTCCACTTT
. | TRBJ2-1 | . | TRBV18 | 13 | CASSGGDRVEQFF | TGTGCCAGCTCGGGGGGTGACAGGGTTGAGCAGTTCTTC
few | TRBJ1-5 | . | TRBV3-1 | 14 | CASSQGFTEGPQHF | TGTGCCAGCAGCCAAGGATTCACGGAAGGGCCCCAGCATTTT
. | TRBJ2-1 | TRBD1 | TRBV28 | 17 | CASRLGTGGVEYNEQFF | TGTGCCAGCAGGCTCGGGACAGGGGGCGTGGAATACAATGAGCAGTTCTTC
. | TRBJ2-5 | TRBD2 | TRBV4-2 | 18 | CASSQDTGLGGGAETQYF | TGTGCCAGCAGCCAAGATACAGGGCTCGGGGGGGGTGCCGAGACCCAGTACTTC